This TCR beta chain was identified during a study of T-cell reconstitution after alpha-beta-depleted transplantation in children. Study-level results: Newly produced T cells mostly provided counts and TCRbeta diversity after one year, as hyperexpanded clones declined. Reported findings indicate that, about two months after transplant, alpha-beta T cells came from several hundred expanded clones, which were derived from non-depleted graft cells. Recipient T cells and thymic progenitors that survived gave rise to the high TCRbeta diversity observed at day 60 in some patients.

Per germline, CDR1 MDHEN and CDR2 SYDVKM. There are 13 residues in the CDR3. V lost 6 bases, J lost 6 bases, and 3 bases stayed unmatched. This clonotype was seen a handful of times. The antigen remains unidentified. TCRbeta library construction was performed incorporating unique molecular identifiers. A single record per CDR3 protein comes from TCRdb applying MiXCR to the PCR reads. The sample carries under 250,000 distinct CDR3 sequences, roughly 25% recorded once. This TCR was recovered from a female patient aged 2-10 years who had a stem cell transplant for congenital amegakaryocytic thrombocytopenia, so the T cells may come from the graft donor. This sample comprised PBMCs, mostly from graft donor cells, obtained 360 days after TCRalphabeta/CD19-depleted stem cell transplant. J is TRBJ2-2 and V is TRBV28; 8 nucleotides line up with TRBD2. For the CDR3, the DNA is TGTGCCAGCAGACGACTAGCGTCCGGGGAGCTGTTTTTT. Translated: CASRRLASGELFF. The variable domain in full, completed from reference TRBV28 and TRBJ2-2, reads DVKVTQSSRYLVKRTGEKVFLECVQDMDHENMFWYRQDPGLGLRLIYFSYDVKMKEKGDIPEGYSVSREKKERFSLILESASTNQTSMYLCASRRLASGELFFGEGSRLTVL.